This paragraph covers one T cell receptor (beta chain) sequence. There is no known antigen for this receptor. Within one base of it there is no much larger clone, and no base qualities were kept. This sample was included in a study of T cell repertoires in cytomegalovirus infection (dated by TCRdb to about 2019). About the full investigation: The HLA type of each donor mattered for the analysis, because public TCR beta signatures pointed to carriage of CMV infection along with the matching HLA type. Results the study describes overall, beyond this receptor: The ex vivo response was dominated by HLA-C-restricted CMV-specific TCR beta clonotypes, and the single most frequent clonotype in two of eight donors was supplied by these HLA-C-restricted clonotypes. In both this cohort and an independent cohort of over 350 donors, the cumulative frequency of public TCR beta family members distinguished carriers of CMV infection plus the relevant HLA type.

From the cysteine through the phenylalanine, the CDR3 covers 13 amino acids. The sequence is cut down to CDR3 DNA, 39 bases in frame from base 1. Taken from the germline V gene, the CDR1 and CDR2 loops are MDHEN and SYDVKM. Cut back by 6 bases and 8 bases, the V and J ends lie 16 bases apart. TCRdb lists the instrument as Illumina HiSeq 1500. TCRdb reran the public reads through fastp at Q25 and MiXCR, keeping productive beta chains. Each record represents a unique CDR3 protein, reported with the most common genes and DNA among its rows. Counted in this sample were over 300,000 distinct CDR3 sequences; more than 8% of them appeared once. 4.3% of the sample goes to the ten largest clones.

This sequence uses TRBV28 and TRBJ1-2, and perhaps TRBD1 as D gene, on 5 matching bases. Sequenced input: PBMCs. This sequence originates from a human donor in good health (CMV status not recorded). Some clones in this sample may be carry-over from other donors' samples. The nucleotide sequence is given as TGTGCCAGCAGCCGCGGAGGGGATATCGGCTACACCTTC. Translated, this is CASSRGGDIGYTF.